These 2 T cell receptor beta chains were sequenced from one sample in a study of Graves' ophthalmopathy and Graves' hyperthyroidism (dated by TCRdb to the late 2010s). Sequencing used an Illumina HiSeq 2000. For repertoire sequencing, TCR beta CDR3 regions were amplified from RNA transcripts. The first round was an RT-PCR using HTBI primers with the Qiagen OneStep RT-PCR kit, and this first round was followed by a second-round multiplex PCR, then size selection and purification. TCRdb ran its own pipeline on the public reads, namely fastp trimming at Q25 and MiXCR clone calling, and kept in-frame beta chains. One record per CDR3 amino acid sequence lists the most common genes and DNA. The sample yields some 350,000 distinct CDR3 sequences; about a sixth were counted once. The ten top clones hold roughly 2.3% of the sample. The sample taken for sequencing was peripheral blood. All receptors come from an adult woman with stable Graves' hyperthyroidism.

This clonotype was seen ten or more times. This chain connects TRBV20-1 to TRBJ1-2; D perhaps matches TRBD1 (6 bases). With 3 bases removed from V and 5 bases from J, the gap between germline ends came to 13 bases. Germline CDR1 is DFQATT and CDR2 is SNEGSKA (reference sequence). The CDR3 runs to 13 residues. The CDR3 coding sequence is TGCAGTGCTAGCGGGGGGCCCAAGTATGGCTACACCTTC. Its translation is CSASGGPKYGYTF.

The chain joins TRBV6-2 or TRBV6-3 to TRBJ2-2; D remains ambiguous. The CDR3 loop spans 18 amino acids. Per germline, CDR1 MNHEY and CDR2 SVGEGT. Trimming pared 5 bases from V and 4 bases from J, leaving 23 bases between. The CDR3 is CASSPRGFSVAGTGELFF. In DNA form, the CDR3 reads TGTGCCAGCAGTCCCAGAGGCTTCTCAGTCGCCGGCACCGGGGAGCTGTTTTTT.